This entry features one T cell receptor (beta chain) sequence. Its antigen is unknown. This sample was included in a study of vaccination effects on CD4 cells after COVID-19. Study overall: The post-vaccine samples were taken, at the median, 72 days after the second dose. Study-level findings and limits: Researchers reported few convalescent patients and no early post-infection timepoints in the study. In the late period after vaccination, infection- and vaccine-induced clones contracted markedly.

Prior to sequencing, the ViraFEST assay stimulated PBMC with viral peptide pools, which expanded the antigen-specific CD4+ T cells. Researchers isolated CD4+ T cells once around 11 days of culture had elapsed. Two doses of BNT162b2 or mRNA-1273 vaccine were administered to participants. The authors replaced half the medium with IL-2 medium on days 3 and 7. Sequencing used immunoSEQ multiplex PCR; TCRdb keeps in-frame clones, though not all of them. The repertoire has approximately 83,000 clones, around four fifths of them found once; the top ten carry about 1%. The ends were cut back, 5 bases at V and 5 bases at J, with 15 bases in the middle. CDR1 is SGHDN and CDR2 is FVKESK in the germline V gene. The length of the CDR3 is 15 residues.

This TCR was recovered from a human donor who received a COVID-19 vaccine. This specimen was CD4+ T cells from PBMCs cultured with HCoV-OC43 spike peptides, taken after COVID-19 vaccination. As for subset: HCoV-OC43 spike overlapping peptide pool stimulation. This chain connects TRBV14 to TRBJ2-2, with no clear D. Here the CDR3 reads CASSKAPLWTGELFF. For the CDR3, the DNA is TGTGCCAGCAGCAAGGCCCCCCTTTGGACCGGGGAGCTGTTTTTT.